Given below is one TCR beta chain in context. The data are from a study of cytomegalovirus exposure and HLA in healthy donors. Sequencing used immunoSEQ multiplex PCR; TCRdb keeps in-frame clones, though not all of them. The sample includes some 80,000 clones, roughly 94% of them seen just once. This CDR3 is built from 17 residues. The germline CDR1 and CDR2 sequences are SGHTA and FQGNSA. The V and J ends lost 5 bases and 2 bases respectively, with 19 bases between them. The specimen sequenced was PBMCs. V usage is TRBV7-2 and J usage is TRBJ1-5, with a possible D match to TRBD1 (5 bases). The receptor's source is a woman between 18 and 30 years old in good health and CMV-seronegative. CDR3 nucleotides: TGTGCCAGCAGCAGTAGCCAGGGTCGCTGGGGCAATCAGCCCCAGCATTTT. This codes for CASSSSQGRWGNQPQHF. The complete variable domain, with remaining parts taken from reference TRBV7-2 and TRBJ1-5, reads GAGVSQSPSNKVTEKGKDVELRCDPISGHTALYWYRQSLGQGLEFLIYFQGNSAPDKSGLPSDRFSAERTGGSVSTLTIQRTQQEDSAVYLCASSSSQGRWGNQPQHFGDGTRLSIL.